The rows below give T cell receptor beta chains drawn from one sample of a study of cytomegalovirus exposure and HLA in healthy donors. Here immunoSEQ multiplex PCR was the method, and the copy in TCRdb shows in-frame clones only, minus some. The repertoire includes about 120,000 clones, roughly 83% of them detected once, and around 18% sits in the top ten. The sequenced material came from PBMCs. These receptors all come from a young man in good health and CMV-seropositive. CDR3s include the opening cysteine and the closing phenylalanine or tryptophan. Each record gives: clone size, J gene, V gene, D gene, CDR3 DNA, CDR3 protein. A D gene is named only where the DNA matches it firmly. For some rows the clone size is stated as once, few or many, or as a class when expanded; others skip it.

clone_size: .; j_call: TRBJ2-1; v_call: TRBV14; d_call: TRBD2; cdr3_nt: TGTGCCAGCAGCCCTGGGACTAGCGGGGTCAATGAGCAGTTCTTC; cdr3_aa: CASSPGTSGVNEQFF
clone_size: once; j_call: TRBJ1-4; v_call: TRBV18; d_call: .; cdr3_nt: TGTGCCAGCTCACCCGGACTTCAGCTAACTTTGAATGAAAAACTGTTTTTT; cdr3_aa: CASSPGLQLTLNEKLFF
clone_size: .; j_call: TRBJ2-5; v_call: TRBV25-1; d_call: TRBD1; cdr3_nt: TGTGCCATAATGGGACAGGGGCAAGAGACCCAGTACTTC; cdr3_aa: CAIMGQGQETQYF
clone_size: .; j_call: TRBJ2-1; v_call: TRBV11-1; d_call: .; cdr3_nt: TGTGCCAGCAGCCTTAGCTTTGAGCAGTTCTTC; cdr3_aa: CASSLSFEQFF
clone_size: .; j_call: TRBJ2-7; v_call: TRBV7-9; d_call: TRBD1; cdr3_nt: TGTGCCAGCAGCCCGCCGGGACAGGCCTACGAGCAGTACTTC; cdr3_aa: CASSPPGQAYEQYF
clone_size: once; j_call: TRBJ2-1; v_call: TRBV7-8; d_call: .; cdr3_nt: TGTGCCAGCAGCTTACCGAGCGGGAATGAGCAGTTCTTC; cdr3_aa: CASSLPSGNEQFF
clone_size: few; j_call: TRBJ1-1; v_call: TRBV10-1; d_call: .; cdr3_nt: TGCGCCAGCAGTGTGGGAGGGAACACTGAAGCTTTCTTT; cdr3_aa: CASSVGGNTEAFF
clone_size: .; j_call: TRBJ2-2; v_call: TRBV28; d_call: TRBD2; cdr3_nt: TGTGCCAGCAGTTTTCTAGCGGGGGAAACCGGGGAGCTGTTTTTT; cdr3_aa: CASSFLAGETGELFF
clone_size: .; j_call: TRBJ2-3; v_call: TRBV7-9; d_call: .; cdr3_nt: TGTGCCAGCAGCTTGTTACAGGGAGGGCGCACAGATACGCAGTATTTT; cdr3_aa: CASSLLQGGRTDTQYF
clone_size: few; j_call: TRBJ1-5; v_call: TRBV6-5; d_call: .; cdr3_nt: TGTGCCAGCAGTGCCGCACAGGAGGGCCGGCAGCCCCAGCATTTT; cdr3_aa: CASSAAQEGRQPQHF
clone_size: .; j_call: TRBJ2-1; v_call: TRBV13; d_call: TRBD2; cdr3_nt: TGTGCCAGCAGCCAACAGCGGGGATTGGTTAATGAGCAGTTCTTC; cdr3_aa: CASSQQRGLVNEQFF
clone_size: .; j_call: TRBJ2-2; v_call: TRBV19; d_call: TRBD1; cdr3_nt: TGTGCCAGTCGACAGGGGAGTAGCACCGGGGAGCTGTTTTTT; cdr3_aa: CASRQGSSTGELFF
clone_size: .; j_call: TRBJ2-7; v_call: TRBV6-1; d_call: .; cdr3_nt: TGTGCCAGCCTACAGGGCGGTGAGCAGTACTTC; cdr3_aa: CASLQGGEQYF
clone_size: .; j_call: TRBJ1-1; v_call: TRBV28; d_call: TRBD1; cdr3_nt: TGTGCCAGCAGAGAGACAGGGGGCGCATCTGAAGCTTTCTTT; cdr3_aa: CASRETGGASEAFF
clone_size: .; j_call: TRBJ1-1; v_call: TRBV2; d_call: TRBD1; cdr3_nt: TGTGCCAGCAGCCCAGGGGGCCAGGGGTGGACTGAAGCTTTCTTT; cdr3_aa: CASSPGGQGWTEAFF
clone_size: .; j_call: TRBJ2-1; v_call: TRBV14; d_call: .; cdr3_nt: TGTGCCAGCAGTCTTTACAGGGGAGGCCCCTACAATGAGCAGTTCTTC; cdr3_aa: CASSLYRGGPYNEQFF
clone_size: .; j_call: TRBJ1-2; v_call: TRBV6-5; d_call: TRBD1; cdr3_nt: TGTGCCAGCAGTTACACAGGGGAGGCCTATGGCTACACCTTC; cdr3_aa: CASSYTGEAYGYTF
clone_size: .; j_call: TRBJ2-3; v_call: TRBV4-2; d_call: .; cdr3_nt: TGTGCCAGCAGCTACGGACTACCCACAGATACGCAGTATTTT; cdr3_aa: CASSYGLPTDTQYF
clone_size: .; j_call: TRBJ1-1; v_call: TRBV30; d_call: .; cdr3_nt: TGTGCCTGGATTCGTCCGGGGACTGAAGCTTTCTTT; cdr3_aa: CAWIRPGTEAFF
clone_size: once; j_call: TRBJ1-6; v_call: TRBV30; d_call: .; cdr3_nt: TGTGCTTTGGAGCTGGCTAATAATTCACCCCTCCACTTT; cdr3_aa: CALELANNSPLHF
clone_size: .; j_call: TRBJ2-7; v_call: TRBV7-8; d_call: .; cdr3_nt: TGTGCCAGCAGCCCCTTACCGACAGTATCCTACGAGCAGTACTTC; cdr3_aa: CASSPLPTVSYEQYF
clone_size: .; j_call: TRBJ2-7; v_call: TRBV6-4; d_call: TRBD2; cdr3_nt: TGTGCCAGCAGTCGGCTAGCGGGGTCCTACGAGCAGTACTTC; cdr3_aa: CASSRLAGSYEQYF
clone_size: .; j_call: TRBJ1-5; v_call: TRBV19; d_call: .; cdr3_nt: TGTGCCAGTAGTATAGAAGGGGTGGCTCAGCCCCAGCATTTT; cdr3_aa: CASSIEGVAQPQHF
clone_size: .; j_call: TRBJ2-1; v_call: TRBV9; d_call: TRBD2; cdr3_nt: TGTGCCAGCAGCTCACAGAGCGGGGGGGATTACAATGAGCAGTTCTTC; cdr3_aa: CASSSQSGGDYNEQFF
clone_size: .; j_call: TRBJ2-5; v_call: TRBV6-5; d_call: TRBD2; cdr3_nt: TGTGCCAGCAGTTACTCCTCTAGCGGGGGGGAAGAGACCCAGTACTTC; cdr3_aa: CASSYSSSGGEETQYF
clone_size: .; j_call: TRBJ1-3; v_call: TRBV9; d_call: TRBD1; cdr3_nt: TGTGCCAGCAGCAGACGTCCGGGACAGGGAGCTGGAAACACCATATATTTT; cdr3_aa: CASSRRPGQGAGNTIYF
clone_size: .; j_call: TRBJ2-7; v_call: TRBV10-3; d_call: TRBD1; cdr3_nt: TGTGCCATTCGGAATTTCCGGGACAGCTACGAGCAGTACTTC; cdr3_aa: CAIRNFRDSYEQYF
clone_size: once; j_call: TRBJ1-6; v_call: TRBV13; d_call: TRBD1; cdr3_nt: TGTGCCAGCAGCGGGCGGACAGGGGTCGCACCCCTCCACTTT; cdr3_aa: CASSGRTGVAPLHF
clone_size: .; j_call: TRBJ2-3; v_call: TRBV6-1; d_call: TRBD2; cdr3_nt: TGTGCCAGCAGTTCCGAGCGGGGGGGCACAGATACGCAGTATTTT; cdr3_aa: CASSSERGGTDTQYF
clone_size: few; j_call: TRBJ2-7; v_call: TRBV18; d_call: .; cdr3_nt: TGTGCCAGCTCACCACGACAGGGAGGTTCCTACGAGCAGTACTTC; cdr3_aa: CASSPRQGGSYEQYF
clone_size: few; j_call: TRBJ1-1; v_call: TRBV2; d_call: .; cdr3_nt: TGTGCCAGCAGTGAAAGGGGAACTGAAGCTTTCTTT; cdr3_aa: CASSERGTEAFF
clone_size: .; j_call: TRBJ2-7; v_call: TRBV29-1; d_call: TRBD1; cdr3_nt: TGCAGCGTTGAAGACCCCGGACAGGGAATCCACGAGCAGTACTTC; cdr3_aa: CSVEDPGQGIHEQYF
clone_size: .; j_call: TRBJ2-2; v_call: TRBV6-1; d_call: .; cdr3_nt: TGTGCCAGCAGTGAACGGTGGGGGGACCCGAACACCGGGGAGCTGTTTTTT; cdr3_aa: CASSERWGDPNTGELFF
clone_size: few; j_call: TRBJ2-7; v_call: TRBV28; d_call: .; cdr3_nt: TGTGCCAGCAATCTCGGAGGGTACGAGCAGTACTTC; cdr3_aa: CASNLGGYEQYF
clone_size: .; j_call: TRBJ2-7; v_call: TRBV28; d_call: .; cdr3_nt: TGTGCCAGCAAGGACAGATACTACGAGCAGTACTTC; cdr3_aa: CASKDRYYEQYF
clone_size: .; j_call: TRBJ2-3; v_call: TRBV4-2; d_call: TRBD2; cdr3_nt: TGTGCCAGCAGCCAAGGGACTAGCGGGGGGTACTACACAGATACGCAGTATTTT; cdr3_aa: CASSQGTSGGYYTDTQYF
clone_size: .; j_call: TRBJ1-2; v_call: TRBV5-4; d_call: TRBD1; cdr3_nt: TGTGCCAGCAGCCGGACAGGGATCTATGGCTACACCTTC; cdr3_aa: CASSRTGIYGYTF
clone_size: .; j_call: TRBJ2-7; v_call: TRBV7-6; d_call: .; cdr3_nt: TGTGCCAGCAGCTTAGGAGGCGGGGGCGTTTTAAGTTCCTACGAGCAGTACTTC; cdr3_aa: CASSLGGGGVLSSYEQYF
clone_size: .; j_call: TRBJ1-1; v_call: TRBV19; d_call: .; cdr3_nt: TGTGCCAGTAGTCGAATTTGGTCGGGGACTGAAGCTTTCTTT; cdr3_aa: CASSRIWSGTEAFF
clone_size: .; j_call: TRBJ2-1; v_call: TRBV9; d_call: TRBD2; cdr3_nt: TGTGCCAGCAGCGTTACTAGCGGGGGGGCGGGTGAGCAGTTCTTC; cdr3_aa: CASSVTSGGAGEQFF
clone_size: once; j_call: TRBJ2-7; v_call: TRBV13; d_call: .; cdr3_nt: TGTGCCAGCAGCAGGGGGACATCTCTCGCGGAGCAGTACTTC; cdr3_aa: CASSRGTSLAEQYF
clone_size: .; j_call: TRBJ2-2; v_call: TRBV7-3; d_call: TRBD2; cdr3_nt: TGTGCCAGCAGCTTGAGTAGCGGGGGGAACACCGGGGAGCTGTTTTTT; cdr3_aa: CASSLSSGGNTGELFF